The subject of this entry is one TCR beta chain. This clonotype was counted only a few times. Its antigen target is currently unknown. The input lacks base qualities; no much larger clone sits a single base away. This record belongs to a study of blood T cells in healthy people across ages (dated by TCRdb to about 2015). For context, the study as a whole: In model experiments, roughly one uniquely barcoded TCR beta cDNA molecule per two T cells was captured by template switching. Donors of different ages were randomly distributed across sequencing lanes to avoid experimental bias. Using deep sequencing normalized with unique cDNA molecular identifiers, the study measured how TCR beta repertoire diversity changes with age. For two donors (one aged 18 to 29 and one aged 80 or older), the study analyzed two additional independent replicas of 1 million unique cDNA reads from the same blood draw. The donors were split into four age groups: young (average around 17 years), middle-aged (39), aged (around 67) and long-lived (about 82). What the research found in general, with its limitations: There was a strong correlation between observed TCR beta diversity and the percentage of naive T cells measured by flow cytometry. Estimates of total diversity based on one million sequenced T cells were considered lower bounds and underestimates. Because the CMV infection status of the donors was unknown, age-related changes in expanded clonotypes may potentially have been confounded. Compared with the aged group, the long-lived group had more naive CD4+ T cells, fewer expanded clones and increased TCR diversity, suggesting age selection. Because profiling used bulk unsorted PBMCs, naive and antigen-experienced compartments could not be compared conclusively. As age increased, observed TCR beta diversity per million T cells dropped in a roughly linear way, and a significant reduction was already evident by age about 40.

The receptor library was made with 5' RACE. A second about 7 to 12 cycle PCR used a sample-barcoded 5' primer and a J-beta primer mix. A template-switch 5' adaptor carrying 12 random nucleotides introduced a unique molecular identifier onto each TCR beta cDNA molecule. Each sample yielded at least 2.5 million CDR3-containing paired-end reads. The Mint cDNA synthesis kit, primed by a TRBC-specific oligonucleotide, was used to synthesize first-strand cDNA from all RNA. Following uracil-DNA glycosylase treatment, a first 18-cycle PCR with universal primers M1SS and BC2_uni_R was performed on all cDNA. Per the original workflow: Each sample was normalized by randomly selecting 1 million high-quality reads, each carrying a distinct molecular identifier. Reads with shared molecular identifiers were discarded instead of being binned into consensus sequences. MiTCR, with a Q25 quality threshold and the strictest error-elimination algorithm, was used for CDR3 identification, clonotype clustering and error correction. A nonparametric unseen species model with Euler transformation was used to estimate lower-bound total TCR beta diversity. Clones were called with MiXCR by TCRdb after fastp trimmed the public reads at Q25, and only in-frame beta chains were retained. Under each unique CDR3 protein, matching rows form one entry showing the most common genes and DNA. The authors' filters were not applied to this entry. The sample table shows around 1,800,000 distinct CDR3 sequences, and 30% to 40% are seen once. Roughly 23% of the sample lies in the top ten.

The 39 donors, aged about 6 to 95 years, were systemically healthy Caucasian individuals from Russia. Around 10 milliliters of peripheral blood were collected from each donor into EDTA-treated Vacutainer tubes. Ficoll-Paque density-gradient centrifugation was used to isolate PBMCs, with at least 6.5 million per sample. Trizol reagent was used to extract total RNA from PBMCs, with at least 6 micrograms per sample. For every donor, an aliquot of PBMCs went through flow cytometry to measure the percentages of naive CD45RAhigh/CD27high T cells. The sequenced sample was blood. This receptor was identified in a human donor in good health.

CDR3 region: CASSEGLVYEQYF. The nucleotide sequence reads TGTGCCAGCAGCGAGGGGTTAGTCTACGAGCAGTACTTC. The chain employs TRBV28 and TRBJ2-7; the D call is possibly TRBD1 or TRBD2, each sharing 5 bases. The junction carries 12 bases between V and J, which are trimmed by 6 bases and 3 bases respectively. CDR1 and CDR2, per the germline V gene, are MDHEN and SYDVKM. From the cysteine up to the phenylalanine, the CDR3 has a length of 13 residues. The retained sequence is limited to the CDR3, 39 bases, with the frame set at the first base.